The clone carrying this T cell receptor beta chain was counted only a few times. What it binds is not known. RNA transcripts served as the template for amplifying TCR beta CDR3 regions. The study used the HTBI primer set for a first-round RT-PCR of the TCR CDR3. One entry per CDR3 protein results from TCRdb running MiXCR on the multiplex PCR reads. The repertoire has 750,000 to 900,000 distinct CDR3 sequences, around 39% of them found once; the top ten carry approximately 8.7%. This sample stems from a study of T cells in Graves' hyperthyroidism and ophthalmopathy. Points from the study as a whole: Ophthalmopathy was distinguished from stable hyperthyroidism by 13 V-J signatures.

The CDR3 contains 13 residues. V lost 6 bases to trimming and J lost 8 bases; unmatched junction nucleotides: 7. The PBMCs were sourced from fresh peripheral blood (approximately 9.6 ml). The sample taken for sequencing was blood. The TCR sequence derives from a young man with Graves' hyperthyroidism. This chain joins TRBV12-3 or TRBV12-4 and TRBJ1-2; 9 bases line up with TRBD1. This chain's CDR3 is CASSTNRGHGYTF. The DNA of the CDR3 is TGTGCCAGCAGCACGAACAGGGGGCACGGCTACACCTTC.